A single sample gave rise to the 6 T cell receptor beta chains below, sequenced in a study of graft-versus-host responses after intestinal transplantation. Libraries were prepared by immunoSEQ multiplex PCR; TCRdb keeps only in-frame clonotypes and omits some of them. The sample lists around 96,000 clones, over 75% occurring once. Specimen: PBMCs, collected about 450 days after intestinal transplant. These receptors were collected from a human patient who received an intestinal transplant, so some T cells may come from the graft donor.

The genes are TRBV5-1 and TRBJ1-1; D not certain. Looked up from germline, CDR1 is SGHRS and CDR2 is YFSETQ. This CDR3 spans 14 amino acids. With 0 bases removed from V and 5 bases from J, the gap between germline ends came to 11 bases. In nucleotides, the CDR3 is TGCGCCAGCAGCTTGGAGGGCGGAGGGACTGAAGCTTTCTTT. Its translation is CASSLEGGGTEAFF.

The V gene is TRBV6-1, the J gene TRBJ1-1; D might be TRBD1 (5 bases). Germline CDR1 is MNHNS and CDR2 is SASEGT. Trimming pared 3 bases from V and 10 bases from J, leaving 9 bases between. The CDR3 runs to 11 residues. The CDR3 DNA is TGTGCCAGCAGTGACAGGGCGCGAGCTTTCTTT. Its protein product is CASSDRARAFF.

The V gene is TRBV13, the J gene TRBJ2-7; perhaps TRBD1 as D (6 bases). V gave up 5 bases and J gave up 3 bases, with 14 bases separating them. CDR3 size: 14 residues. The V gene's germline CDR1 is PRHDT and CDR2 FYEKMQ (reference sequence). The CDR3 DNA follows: TGTGCCAGCAGCCCCCCAGGGGATCGCTACGAGCAGTACTTC. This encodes CASSPPGDRYEQYF.

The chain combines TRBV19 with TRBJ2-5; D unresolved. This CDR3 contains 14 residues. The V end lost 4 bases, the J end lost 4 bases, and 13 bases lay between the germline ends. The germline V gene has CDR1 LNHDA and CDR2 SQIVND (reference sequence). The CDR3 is CASSTLDTSETQYF. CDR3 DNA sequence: TGTGCCAGTAGTACCCTCGACACGTCAGAGACCCAGTACTTC.

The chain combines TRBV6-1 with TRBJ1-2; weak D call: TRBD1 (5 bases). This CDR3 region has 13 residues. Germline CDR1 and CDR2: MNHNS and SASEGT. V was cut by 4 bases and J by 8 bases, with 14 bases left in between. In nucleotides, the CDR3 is TGTGCCAGCAGTGGGATGGGGCGAGGGGGCTACACCTTC. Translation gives CASSGMGRGGYTF.

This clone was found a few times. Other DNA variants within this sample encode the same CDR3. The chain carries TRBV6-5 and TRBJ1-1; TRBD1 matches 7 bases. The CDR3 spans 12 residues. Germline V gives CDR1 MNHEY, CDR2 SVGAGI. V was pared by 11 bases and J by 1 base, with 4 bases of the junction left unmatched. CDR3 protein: CAVQGENTEAFF. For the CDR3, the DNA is TGTGCCGTCCAGGGGGAGAACACTGAAGCTTTCTTT.